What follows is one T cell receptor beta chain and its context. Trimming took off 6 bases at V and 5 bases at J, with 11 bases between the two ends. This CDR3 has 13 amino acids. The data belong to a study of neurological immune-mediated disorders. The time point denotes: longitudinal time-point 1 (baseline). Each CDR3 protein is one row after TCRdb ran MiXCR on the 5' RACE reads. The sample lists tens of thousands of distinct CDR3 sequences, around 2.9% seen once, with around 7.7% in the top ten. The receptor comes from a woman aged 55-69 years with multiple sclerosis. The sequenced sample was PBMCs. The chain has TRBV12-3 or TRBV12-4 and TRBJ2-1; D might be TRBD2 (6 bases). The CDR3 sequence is CASSWDWDNEQFF. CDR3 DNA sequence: TGTGCCAGCAGCTGGGACTGGGACAATGAGCAGTTCTTC.